The 30 T cell receptor beta chains listed next were all sequenced from one sample in a study of T cell repertoires in cytomegalovirus infection. TCRdb analysed the reads with MiXCR anew, one entry per CDR3 protein. The sample shows approximately 700,000 distinct CDR3 sequences, about 40% of them seen only once. Sequenced sample: PBMCs. The receptors stem from a human donor in good health (CMV status not recorded). Some clones in this sample may be carry-over from other donors' samples.

This clonotype was recorded a few times. This rearrangement joins TRBV7-2 to TRBJ2-3; the match to TRBD2 covers 8 bases. Germline trimming cut 5 bases from V and 2 bases from J; bases unmatched to any gene: 6. This CDR3 spans 15 amino acids. CDR1 and CDR2 from the germline V gene are SGHTA and FQGNSA. The CDR3 loop reads CASSRGLGVTDTQYF. CDR3 nucleotides: TGTGCCAGCAGCCGGGGACTAGGTGTCACAGATACGCAGTATTTT.

This clonotype has ten or more counts. The CDR3 sequence: CASSLTTGGFTEAFF. CDR3 in DNA: TGTGCCAGCAGCTTAACCACAGGGGGCTTCACTGAAGCTTTCTTT. This sequence joins TRBV7-3 and TRBJ1-1, with TRBD1 identical over 9 bases. The V and J ends lost 0 bases and 4 bases, in that order; junction bases with no gene match: 3. The CDR3 has 15 amino acids. Germline V CDR1 and CDR2: SGHTA, FQGTGA.

This clonotype has only a few counts. At one end, the junction sequence differs from germline, possibly due to a read error. The J gene is TRBJ2-7, the V gene TRBV7-7; a weak D match, TRBD1 (5 bases). CDR1 and CDR2 from the germline V gene are SSHAT and FNYEAQ (reference sequence). There are 15 residues in the CDR3. CDR3 DNA: TGTGCTAGCAGCTTAGGGGCAGGTGACCCCTACGAGCAGTACTTC. This encodes CASSLGAGDPYEQYF.

Comments on this clonotype: A single base separates this from a much larger clone, so it may be a read error. The chain joins TRBV7-2 to TRBJ2-3; possible D gene TRBD2, 6 bases. Germline CDR1 and CDR2: SGHTA and FQGNSA. The CDR3 contains 15 residues. CDR3 residues: CASSLVGGATDTQCF. DNA of the CDR3: TGTGCCAGCAGCTTAGTAGGAGGGGCAACAGATACGCAGTGTTTT.

This clonotype has a single count. This chain links TRBV5-1 with TRBJ2-5; 8 positions match TRBD1. From germline, CDR1 is SGHRS and CDR2 YFSETQ. The CDR3 length is 13 residues. Trimming cost V 5 bases and J 7 bases; bases outside gene matches: 7. The CDR3 protein is CASSHGQGGTQYF. Here the CDR3 DNA reads TGCGCCAGCAGTCACGGACAGGGAGGGACCCAGTACTTC.

This clonotype was seen at least ten times. The chain carries TRBV12-3 or TRBV12-4 and TRBJ1-2; D is undetermined. This CDR3 spans 12 amino acids. V was pared by 3 bases and J by 4 bases, with 6 bases between. The CDR3 here is CASSFQGYGYTF. The DNA for the CDR3 is TGTGCCAGCAGTTTTCAAGGCTATGGCTACACCTTC.

V and J are TRBV28 and TRBJ1-2, with D possibly TRBD1 on 6 matching bases. The CDR3 has 15 amino acids. V was cut by 3 bases and J by 4 bases, with 15 bases left in between. Germline values: CDR1 MDHEN, CDR2 SYDVKM. The CDR3 is CASSFRGLTLYGYTF. DNA of the CDR3: TGTGCCAGCAGTTTCAGGGGCCTTACTCTCTATGGCTACACCTTC.

The chain combines TRBV7-9 with TRBJ2-7; the D gene could be TRBD1 or TRBD2 (6 bases each). Germline lookup yields CDR1 SEHNR and CDR2 FQNEAQ (reference sequence). Between the trimmed V and J ends, which lost 4 bases and 5 bases, there was a span of 12 bases. The CDR3 runs to 13 residues. The CDR3 region has the DNA TGTGCCAGCAGCTACGGGGGCAGGGACGAGCAGTACTTC. Translating it yields CASSYGGRDEQYF.

This chain joins TRBV28 and TRBJ1-6, with TRBD1 identical over 9 bases. The V segment lost 10 bases and the J segment 8 bases; nucleotides outside the gene matches: 9. The CDR3 consists of 14 residues. CDR1 MDHEN and CDR2 SYDVKM come from the germline V gene. The CDR3 sequence is CANIRDRDYSPLHF. The CDR3 bases are TGTGCCAACATCAGGGACAGGGACTATTCACCCCTCCACTTT.

The chain couples TRBV19 to TRBJ2-1; 9 bases are a match to TRBD2. J gave up 12 bases and V 6 bases, and 27 bases lay outside the gene matches. The germline V gene has CDR1 LNHDA and CDR2 SQIVND (reference sequence). The CDR3 extends over 19 amino acids. CDR3 amino acids: CASRLHPPEGSGRSGGQFF. The CDR3 DNA is TGTGCCAGTAGATTACATCCCCCGGAAGGTAGCGGGAGATCGGGGGGGCAGTTCTTC.

This clonotype appeared a single time. A read error is likely, as this CDR3 ends without the conserved phenylalanine or tryptophan. This sequence joins TRBV7-2 and TRBJ2-1, with D perhaps matching TRBD2 (6 bases). Germline CDR1 SGHTA, CDR2 FQGNSA. V was pared by 6 bases and J by 7 bases, with 25 bases between. The CDR3 contains 17 residues. The CDR3 coding sequence is TGTGCCAGCAGGAATATAGCTGGCGGGATCCGGGATAATGAGCAGTTCTTA. This gives the protein CASRNIAGGIRDNEQFL.

This chain uses TRBV5-1 with TRBJ2-7, with D tentatively TRBD1 or TRBD2 (5 bases each). Germline V gene sequence: CDR1 SGHRS, CDR2 YFSETQ. V dropped 3 bases and J dropped 7 bases, with 20 bases sitting between them. There are 15 residues in the CDR3. The CDR3 DNA reads as TGCGCCAGCAGCTCCCTTGCTCGCGAGGGGCTAGAGCAGTACTTC. Amino acids: CASSSLAREGLEQYF.

This clonotype was seen more than once but under ten times. V usage is TRBV19 and J usage is TRBJ1-5; the D gene is possibly TRBD1 (5 bases). V was clipped by 3 bases and J by 7 bases, with 16 bases between them. The CDR3 length is 15 residues. Germline assignment: CDR1 LNHDA and CDR2 SQIVND (reference sequence). CDR3 region: CASSMTVHPPQPQHF. CDR3 DNA: TGTGCCAGTAGTATGACAGTCCACCCTCCACAGCCCCAGCATTTT.

This clonotype showed up just once. The J gene is TRBJ1-1, the V gene TRBV7-9, with 7 bases identical to TRBD1. The V segment lost 3 bases and the J segment 3 bases; nucleotides outside the gene matches: 10. This CDR3 has 16 residues. Germline V gene lookup returns CDR1 SEHNR and CDR2 FQNEAQ (reference sequence). The CDR3, as DNA: TGTGCCAGCAGCTTGACGTGGGACAGTTGGGACACTGAAGCTTTCTTT. It yields the protein CASSLTWDSWDTEAFF.

This clonotype was seen a handful of times. This chain joins TRBV28 and TRBJ2-1, with TRBD1 matching over 10 bases. The germline gives CDR1 MDHEN, CDR2 SYDVKM. V lost 2 bases, J lost 5 bases, and 15 bases stayed unmatched. There are 19 residues in the CDR3. The CDR3 region is CASSLSLSGTGESHNEQFF. CDR3 DNA sequence: TGTGCCAGCAGTTTAAGTCTTTCCGGGACAGGGGAATCCCACAATGAGCAGTTCTTC.

The chain is built from TRBV6-5 and TRBJ1-2; the D gene is possibly TRBD1 (6 bases). Per the germline V gene, CDR1 is MNHEY and CDR2 is SVGAGI. Trimming shortened V by 2 bases and J by 0 bases, and 10 bases separated the two germline ends. The CDR3 length is 15 residues. In DNA, the CDR3 is TGTGCCAGCAGTTACGGCAGGACAGCTAACTATGGCTACACCTTC. It encodes CASSYGRTANYGYTF.

J is TRBJ2-5 and V is TRBV27; D is unresolved. In germline, CDR1 is MNHEY, CDR2 SMNVEV (reference sequence). V lost 1 base, J lost 4 bases, and 7 bases lay in between. The CDR3 length is 13 residues. CDR3: CASSLFSAETQYF. The DNA of the CDR3 is TGTGCCAGCAGTTTATTTTCGGCAGAGACCCAGTACTTC.

This clonotype was observed a handful of times. The rearrangement links TRBV27 to TRBJ1-6, with D unresolved. In germline, CDR1 is MNHEY, CDR2 SMNVEV (reference sequence). Trimming took 3 bases from V and 3 from J, leaving 18 bases between them. The length of the CDR3 is 18 residues. CDR3 loop: CASSFTMGRQNYNSPLHF. CDR3 coding DNA: TGTGCCAGCAGTTTTACGATGGGGAGGCAGAACTATAATTCACCCCTCCACTTT.

The CDR3 reads CASGFREGVTDTQYF. CDR3 nucleotides: TGCGCCAGCGGATTCAGGGAGGGGGTGACAGATACGCAGTATTTT. The chain couples TRBV23-1 to TRBJ2-3, with D possibly being TRBD2 (7 bases). TRBV23-1 is assigned to the ORF class and has an uncertain function. V gave up 8 bases and J gave up 3 bases, with 18 bases separating them. CDR3 length equals 15 residues.

This clonotype was seen only a few times. The V gene is TRBV7-2, the J gene TRBJ2-7, with 7 bases fitting TRBD2. J gave up 3 bases and V 6 bases, and 11 bases lay outside the gene matches. From germline, CDR1 is SGHTA and CDR2 FQGNSA. CDR3 length: 15 residues. The CDR3 region is CASSSRAGDGYEQYF. The CDR3 bases are TGTGCCAGCAGTTCGAGGGCGGGAGATGGCTACGAGCAGTACTTC. The whole variable domain, remainder taken from reference TRBV7-2 and TRBJ2-7, is GAGVSQSPSNKVTEKGKDVELRCDPISGHTALYWYRQSLGQGLEFLIYFQGNSAPDKSGLPSDRFSAERTGGSVSTLTIQRTQQEDSAVYLCASSSRAGDGYEQYFGPGTRLTVT.

In regard to this clonotype: This sequence is one base from a far larger clone and is likely a read error. The final CDR3 position lacks the conserved phenylalanine or tryptophan, pointing to a likely read error. This chain joins TRBV27 and TRBJ2-1; no definite D call. CDR1 and CDR2 (germline): MNHEY, SMNVEV (reference sequence). The ends were cut back, 3 bases at V and 6 bases at J, with 3 bases in the middle. CDR3 length: 11 residues. CDR3 region: CASSFGNEQFC. The CDR3 DNA sequence: TGTGCCAGCAGTTTTGGCAATGAGCAGTTCTGC.

This clonotype was detected a few times. This chain connects TRBV7-9 to TRBJ2-2; D ambiguous. The CDR3 loop spans 16 amino acids. Trimming shortened V by 3 bases and J by 0 bases, and 11 bases separated the two germline ends. Germline-derived CDR1 and CDR2 are SEHNR and FQNEAQ (reference sequence). CDR3 in amino acids: CASSFIPTPNTGELFF. CDR3 in DNA: TGTGCCAGCAGCTTCATACCCACCCCGAACACCGGGGAGCTGTTTTTT. Full variable domain (missing parts from reference TRBV7-9 and TRBJ2-2): DTGVSQNPRHKITKRGQNVTFRCDPISEHNRLYWYRQTLGQGPEFLTYFQNEAQLEKSRLLSDRFSAERPKGSFSTLEIQRTEQGDSAMYLCASSFIPTPNTGELFFGEGSRLTVL.

In its sample, this clonotype was seen a few times. This chain links TRBV28 with TRBJ2-4, with D perhaps being TRBD1 or TRBD2 (5 bases each). Germline V gene data show CDR1 as MDHEN and CDR2 as SYDVKM. CDR3 size: 14 residues. Trimming cost V 7 bases and J 5 bases, with 15 bases left between them. CDR3: CASNRARGENIQYF. In DNA form, the CDR3 reads TGTGCCAGCAATCGGGCGAGGGGAGAAAACATTCAGTACTTC.

The rearrangement uses TRBV5-1 and TRBJ2-3; D might be TRBD1 or TRBD2, each matching 5 bases. Germline V gene data show CDR1 as SGHRS and CDR2 as YFSETQ. The CDR3 runs to 15 residues. V was clipped by 1 base and J by 2 bases, with 11 bases between them. CDR3 residues: CASSLPPGATDTQYF. The CDR3, as DNA: TGCGCCAGCAGCTTGCCCCCCGGGGCCACAGATACGCAGTATTTT.

At least ten counts were recorded for this clonotype. In nucleotides, the CDR3 is TGTGCCAGCAGTTTAGGCTGGGGGACAGATACGCAGTATTTT. It codes for CASSLGWGTDTQYF. The chain has TRBV28 and TRBJ2-3, with D perhaps being TRBD1 or TRBD2 (5 bases each). This CDR3 has 14 residues. Germline V gene data show CDR1 as MDHEN and CDR2 as SYDVKM. Trimming stripped 2 bases from V and 3 bases from J, with 9 bases between.

The V call is TRBV6-1, the J call TRBJ1-6; TRBD1 is a possible D gene (6 bases). Between the trimmed V and J ends, which lost 6 bases and 10 bases, there was a span of 13 bases. This CDR3 contains 13 residues. CDR1 and CDR2 (germline): MNHNS, SASEGT. DNA of the CDR3: TGTGCCAGCAGGGGGGGGGCTGGGTCACCCCTCCACTTT. Its protein product is CASRGGAGSPLHF.

The chain links TRBV28 to TRBJ1-2; the D is unclear. V was pared by 2 bases and J by 6 bases, with 7 bases between. This CDR3 comprises 12 residues. Germline-derived CDR1 and CDR2 are MDHEN and SYDVKM. CDR3 amino acids: CASSLPGNGYTF. CDR3 DNA sequence: TGTGCCAGCAGTTTACCGGGTAATGGCTACACCTTC.

This clonotype showed up many times. The J gene is TRBJ2-1, the V gene TRBV7-2, with 9 bases aligning to TRBD1. Trimming removed 5 bases from V and 5 bases from J; junction bases left unmatched: 4. Germline V gives CDR1 SGHTA, CDR2 FQGNSA. The CDR3 totals 14 residues. As DNA, the CDR3 is TGTGCCAGCAGCACCGGGACAGGGCACAATGAGCAGTTCTTC. This gives the protein CASSTGTGHNEQFF.

The V gene is TRBV6-6, the J gene TRBJ2-2; perhaps D is TRBD1 or TRBD2 (5 bases each). Trimming removed 2 bases at V and 4 bases at J, with 17 bases between. This CDR3 has 17 amino acids. Germline V lookup: CDR1 MNHNY, CDR2 SVGAGI (reference sequence). CDR3: CASSYVLGRTSTGELFF. The CDR3 DNA sequence: TGTGCCAGCAGTTACGTTTTGGGACGTACTTCCACCGGGGAGCTGTTTTTT.

The chain has TRBV2 and TRBJ1-1; TRBD1 matches 9 bases. The germline gives CDR1 SNHLY, CDR2 FYNNEI. This CDR3 is 14 amino acids long. The V and J ends lost 7 bases and 4 bases, in that order; junction bases with no gene match: 7. CDR3 coding DNA: TGTGCCAGCACCTGGACAGGGGTAGGCACTGAAGCTTTCTTT. Its protein is CASTWTGVGTEAFF.